Listed below are T cell receptor beta chains from one sample, sequenced in a study of cytomegalovirus exposure and HLA in healthy donors. Sequencing was performed with immunoSEQ multiplex PCR; in TCRdb, only in-frame clones are kept and a portion is missing. This specimen shows 90,000 to 100,000 clones; the ten leading clones hold 3% to 4%. The sequenced material came from PBMCs. The receptors shown here come from a woman between 25 and 40 years old in good health and CMV-seronegative. The CDR3 runs from the conserved cysteine through the conserved F or W. A D gene is named only where the DNA matches it firmly.

V gene	D gene	J gene	CDR3 length	CDR3 protein	CDR3 DNA
TRBV6-5	-	TRBJ1-3	14	CASSYAVTGNTIYF	TGTGCCAGCAGTTATGCGGTCACTGGAAACACCATATATTTT
TRBV23-1	TRBD1	TRBJ2-7	17	CASRPPRGTGLSYEQYF	TGCGCCAGCAGACCGCCCCGAGGGACAGGGCTCTCCTACGAGCAGTACTTC
TRBV28	TRBD1	TRBJ2-1	14	CASSFGGSGTGTFF	TGTGCCAGCAGTTTTGGGGGATCCGGGACAGGGACGTTCTTC
TRBV6-1	TRBD2	TRBJ2-1	14	CASVLAGGGNEQFF	TGTGCCAGCGTTTTAGCGGGAGGGGGCAATGAGCAGTTCTTC
TRBV29-1	-	TRBJ2-3	14	CSVVISASTDTQYF	TGCAGCGTTGTAATTAGCGCTAGCACCGATACGCAGTATTTT
TRBV4-1	TRBD1	TRBJ2-7	14	CASSQGQGSYEQYF	TGCGCCAGCAGCCAAGGACAGGGGTCCTACGAGCAGTACTTC
TRBV27	-	TRBJ2-3	12	CASSYIGGVEYF	TGTGCCAGCTCTTACATAGGAGGTGTTGAGTATTTT
TRBV5-4	-	TRBJ2-5	15	CASQKDSLIQETQYF	TGTGCCAGCCAGAAGGACAGCCTTATCCAAGAGACCCAGTACTTC
TRBV9	TRBD1	TRBJ1-2	16	CASSYQGTGGGYGYTF	TGTGCCAGCAGCTACCAGGGGACAGGGGGAGGCTATGGCTACACCTTC
TRBV9	TRBD1	TRBJ1-4	16	CASSPRGQEGNEKLFF	TGTGCCAGCAGCCCCCGAGGACAGGAGGGTAATGAAAAACTGTTTTTT
TRBV10-3	-	TRBJ2-1	18	CAISARGGIGTQNHEQFF	TGTGCCATCAGTGCGAGAGGGGGAATCGGGACCCAGAACCATGAGCAGTTCTTC
TRBV7-8	TRBD1	TRBJ2-1	16	CASSLGAGGKYYEQFF	TGTGCCAGCAGCTTAGGTGCAGGGGGCAAATATTATGAGCAGTTCTTC
TRBV28	-	TRBJ1-5	14	CASTWPGSNQPQHF	TGTGCCAGCACTTGGCCGGGGAGCAATCAGCCCCAGCATTTT
TRBV28	-	TRBJ1-1	16	CVSSLPGGGDYTEAFF	TGTGTCAGCAGTCTACCCGGTGGGGGGGATTACACTGAAGCTTTCTTT
TRBV5-1	-	TRBJ2-4	16	CASSLDAGSAKNIQYF	TGCGCCAGCAGCTTGGACGCGGGCTCGGCCAAAAACATTCAGTACTTC
TRBV25-1	-	TRBJ1-2	14	CASSDVGGSYGYTF	TGTGCCAGCAGTGATGTGGGGGGAAGCTATGGCTACACCTTC
TRBV9	TRBD1	TRBJ1-1	15	CASSRAQGADTEAFF	TGTGCCAGCAGCAGGGCTCAGGGGGCAGACACTGAAGCTTTCTTT
TRBV28	TRBD1	TRBJ1-5	17	CASSYPGQEISNQPQHF	TGTGCCAGCAGTTATCCGGGACAGGAGATTAGCAATCAGCCCCAGCATTTT
TRBV29-1	TRBD1	TRBJ2-3	13	CSVSGQATDTQYF	TGCAGCGTCTCCGGACAGGCTACAGATACGCAGTATTTT
TRBV18	TRBD1	TRBJ2-1	15	CASSPEQGADNEQFF	TGTGCCAGCTCACCGGAACAGGGGGCTGACAATGAGCAGTTCTTC
TRBV28	-	TRBJ2-7	13	CASSLRAPPEQYF	TGTGCCAGCAGTTTGAGGGCACCCCCCGAGCAGTACTTC
TRBV4-1	TRBD2	TRBJ2-1	15	CASSLRGTSYNEQFF	TGCGCCAGCAGCCTGCGGGGGACCTCCTACAATGAGCAGTTCTTC
TRBV4-2	TRBD1	TRBJ1-1	13	CASSRGTASEAFF	TGTGCCAGCAGCCGAGGGACAGCTTCTGAAGCTTTCTTT
TRBV14	-	TRBJ2-1	17	CASSQKLGSNFNNEQFF	TGTGCCAGCAGCCAAAAGCTCGGTTCGAACTTCAACAATGAGCAGTTCTTC
TRBV28	TRBD1	TRBJ2-3	15	CASRLPGQGSDTQYF	TGTGCCAGCAGGCTTCCGGGACAGGGATCAGATACGCAGTATTTT
TRBV15	-	TRBJ1-2	14	CATSRDQAAYGYTF	TGTGCCACCAGCAGAGATCAGGCAGCCTATGGCTACACCTTC
TRBV5-4	TRBD1	TRBJ1-4	13	CASSLNRGEKLFF	TGTGCCAGCAGCTTAAACAGGGGTGAAAAACTGTTTTTT
TRBV29-1	-	TRBJ1-1	13	CSLDVRENTEAFF	TGCAGCCTTGATGTCAGGGAGAACACTGAAGCTTTCTTT
TRBV25-1	-	TRBJ1-5	10	CAAGEQPQHF	TGTGCCGCTGGGGAGCAGCCCCAGCATTTT
TRBV28	TRBD1	TRBJ1-6	16	CASSQTGAANNSPLHF	TGTGCCAGCAGCCAGACAGGGGCAGCGAATAATTCACCCCTCCACTTT
TRBV7-3	TRBD2	TRBJ2-1	15	CASSFTSGAYNEQFF	TGTGCCAGCAGCTTTACTAGCGGGGCCTACAATGAGCAGTTCTTC
TRBV7-9	TRBD1	TRBJ2-1	16	CASSTSWTGGHNEQFF	TGTGCCAGCAGCACATCCTGGACAGGGGGTCACAATGAGCAGTTCTTC
TRBV11-3	TRBD2	TRBJ2-1	18	CASSLDGFSGGASNEQFF	TGTGCCAGCAGCTTAGATGGGTTTAGCGGGGGGGCGAGTAATGAGCAGTTCTTC
TRBV6-6	-	TRBJ1-6	14	CASSPPGENSPLHF	TGTGCCAGCAGTCCCCCGGGAGAGAATTCACCCCTCCACTTT
TRBV7-9	TRBD1	TRBJ2-2	15	CASSLGTGGPGELFF	TGTGCCAGCAGCTTAGGGACAGGGGGCCCCGGGGAGCTGTTTTTT
TRBV11-2	TRBD2	TRBJ2-7	15	CASSLEQRGGDEQYF	TGTGCCAGCAGCCTAGAGCAGCGGGGGGGCGATGAGCAGTACTTC
TRBV19	TRBD1	TRBJ1-1	16	CASSADREIMNTEAFF	TGTGCCAGTAGTGCGGACAGGGAGATAATGAACACTGAAGCTTTCTTT
TRBV5-8	-	TRBJ1-1	15	CASSLGAEGGTEAFF	TGTGCCAGCAGCTTGGGCGCGGAGGGAGGCACTGAAGCTTTCTTT
TRBV5-1	-	TRBJ2-5	14	CASSHGRGGETQYF	TGCGCCAGCAGCCACGGTAGGGGAGGAGAGACCCAGTACTTC
TRBV28	TRBD1	TRBJ1-2	15	CASGGHSGQTYGYTF	TGTGCCAGCGGGGGGCATTCGGGACAGACCTATGGCTACACCTTC
TRBV27	TRBD2	TRBJ2-1	14	CASSLAGYYNEQFF	TGTGCCAGCAGTCTAGCGGGATATTACAATGAGCAGTTCTTC
TRBV5-4	TRBD2	TRBJ2-1	14	CASRALGGYNEQFF	TGTGCCAGCAGGGCCCTCGGGGGGTACAATGAGCAGTTCTTC
TRBV7-8	-	TRBJ1-4	17	CASSSGRGLSANEKLFF	TGTGCCAGCAGCTCAGGGAGGGGTTTATCGGCTAATGAAAAACTGTTTTTT
TRBV19	-	TRBJ1-5	14	CASSSAVYNQPQHF	TGTGCCAGTAGTTCCGCGGTCTACAATCAGCCCCAGCATTTT
TRBV7-9	TRBD1	TRBJ2-6	19	CASNRRTGGKQSGANVLTF	TGTGCCAGCAACAGGAGGACAGGGGGTAAACAGTCTGGGGCCAACGTCCTGACTTTC
TRBV9	-	TRBJ2-5	17	CASSVGVAWRGQETQYF	TGTGCCAGCAGCGTAGGGGTAGCGTGGCGGGGCCAAGAGACCCAGTACTTC
TRBV5-1	-	TRBJ2-3	13	CASRSGGTDTQYF	TGCGCCAGCAGGTCAGGGGGCACAGATACGCAGTATTTT
TRBV28	TRBD1	TRBJ2-7	14	CASSTGQGVYEQYF	TGTGCCAGCAGTACGGGACAGGGGGTATACGAGCAGTACTTC
TRBV5-5	-	TRBJ1-5	15	CASSPEVLSNQPQHF	TGTGCCAGCAGCCCCGAGGTTCTAAGCAATCAGCCCCAGCATTTT
TRBV5-1	-	TRBJ2-3	17	CASSLETWVGSTDTQYF	TGCGCCAGCAGCTTGGAGACCTGGGTCGGGAGCACAGATACGCAGTATTTT
TRBV2	-	TRBJ1-4	17	CASSAAGGLMTNEKLFF	TGTGCCAGCAGTGCCGCGGGGGGGCTTATGACTAATGAAAAACTGTTTTTT